The TCR beta chain described here comes from a study of shared clonotypes between healthy human individuals. Points on this clone: Since a far larger clone is one base different, this is likely a read error.

TCRdb's table, derived via immunoSEQ multiplex PCR, lists solely in-frame clones and lacks some. Among about 490,000 clones, approximately 81% were seen once, and the ten largest hold approximately 11%. The germline gives CDR1 SGHNT, CDR2 YYREEE (reference sequence). There are 16 residues in the CDR3. V lost 4 bases and J lost 5; bases outside the gene matches: 9. This chain connects TRBV5-4 to TRBJ2-3; 11 bases are shared with TRBD2. This clonotype was obtained from a woman aged 40 to 50 in good health. Some clones in this sample may be carry-over from other donors' samples. Sequenced input: PBMCs. The CDR3 is CASSIVLAGVQDTQYF. CDR3 DNA: TGTGCCAGCAGCATCGTACTAGCGGGAGTACAAGATACGCAGTATTTT. Full variable domain (missing parts from reference TRBV5-4 and TRBJ2-3): ETGVTQSPTHLIKTRGQQVTLRCSSQSGHNTVSWYQQALGQGPQFIFQYYREEENGRGNFPPRFSGLQFPNYSSELNVNALELDDSALYLCASSIVLAGVQDTQYFGPGTRLTVL.